Described below is a single T cell receptor beta chain sequence and its context. Its target is not known. The data stem from a study of shared clonotypes between healthy human individuals. Overall study findings and caveats: For naive CD4 cells, around 5% of clonotypes were shared across a handful of donors. The study found lower generation probabilities in non-shared clonotypes than in those shared by all four donors.

Each subset's genomic DNA was shared equally among a number of immunoSEQ plates. Original processing notes: ImmunoSEQ only sent back junction sequences with no quality scores, so filtering was done differently. Measured with immunoSEQ multiplex PCR; TCRdb has only the in-frame clones, and not every one. V, J and clone size are those of that table, while D and trimming were read from the DNA. In the table there are around 1,900,000 clones, just under 95% of which are singletons. Cells designated naive CD8 were CD45RO-negative and were positively selected for CCR7, with terminally differentiated effector memory CD45RA+ cells excluded. Trimming took off 0 bases at V and 0 bases at J, with 9 bases between the two ends. The CDR3 runs to 16 residues. Germline loops: CDR1 MGHRA, CDR2 YSYEKL.

This receptor was obtained from a man aged 18 to 35 in good health. Some clones in this sample may be carry-over from other donors' samples. The V gene is TRBV4-1, the J gene TRBJ1-3; D remains unclear. The specimen was naive CD8+ T cells from PBMCs. The DNA of the CDR3 is TGCGCCAGCAGCCAAGATTGGACCTACTCTGGAAACACCATATATTTT. It codes for CASSQDWTYSGNTIYF.